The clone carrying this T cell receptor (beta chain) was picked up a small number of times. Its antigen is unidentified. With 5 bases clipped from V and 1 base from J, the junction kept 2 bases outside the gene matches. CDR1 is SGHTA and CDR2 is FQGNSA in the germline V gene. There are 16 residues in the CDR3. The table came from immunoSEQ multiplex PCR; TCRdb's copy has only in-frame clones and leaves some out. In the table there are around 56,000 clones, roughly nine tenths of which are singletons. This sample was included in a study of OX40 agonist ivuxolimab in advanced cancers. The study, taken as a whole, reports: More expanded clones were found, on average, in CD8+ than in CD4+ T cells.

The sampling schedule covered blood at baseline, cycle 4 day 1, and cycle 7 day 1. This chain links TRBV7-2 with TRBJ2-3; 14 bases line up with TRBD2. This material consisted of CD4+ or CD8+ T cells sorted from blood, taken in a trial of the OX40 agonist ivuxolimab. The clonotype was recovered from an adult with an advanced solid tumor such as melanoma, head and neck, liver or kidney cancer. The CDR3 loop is CASSMGLAGGTDTQYF. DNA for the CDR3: TGTGCCAGCAGCATGGGACTAGCGGGGGGCACAGATACGCAGTATTTT.